This T cell receptor beta chain was found in a study of T-cell reconstitution after alpha-beta-depleted transplantation in children. Many counts were recorded for this clonotype. TCRbeta library preparation incorporated unique molecular identifiers. Using its own MiXCR run on the PCR reads, TCRdb lists one record per CDR3 protein. The sample lists some 120,000 distinct CDR3 sequences; approximately 22% were seen once. From germline, CDR1 is LGHDT and CDR2 YNNKEL (reference sequence). The CDR3 sequence is 17 residues long. V gave up 3 bases and J gave up 7 bases; unmatched junction bases: 10. The chain links TRBV3-1 to TRBJ2-1; TRBD1 matches at 12 bases. This TCR derives from a male patient between 2 and 10 years old who had a stem cell transplant for chronic granulomatous disease, so the T cells may come from the graft donor. Source: PBMCs, mostly from graft donor cells, taken 180 days after TCRalphabeta/CD19-depleted stem cell transplant. The CDR3 sequence is CASSQTGGTGGGNEQFF. DNA for the CDR3: TGTGCCAGCAGCCAGACCGGAGGGACAGGGGGCGGAAATGAGCAGTTCTTC.